The sequence of this TCR beta chain was determined in a study of early T cells in non-severe SARS-CoV-2 infection. V was trimmed by 5 bases and J by 2 bases, leaving 20 bases between them. This CDR3 has 17 residues. Germline CDR1 is SGHAT and CDR2 is FQNNGV. TCRdb ran MiXCR on the 5' RACE reads and lists one entry per CDR3 protein. The sample records 86,000 or so distinct CDR3 sequences, roughly an eighth being singletons. Sample: whole blood. This TCR was recovered from an adult who was a healthcare worker with PCR-confirmed SARS-CoV-2 infection or an uninfected control (not recorded which). The V gene is TRBV11-2, the J gene TRBJ2-3, with D possibly matching TRBD1 (5 bases). CDR3 in amino acids: CASSPLTGQPYTDTQYF. CDR3 coding DNA: TGTGCCAGCAGCCCCCTCACAGGACAACCTTACACAGATACGCAGTATTTT.